Given below is one T cell receptor (beta chain) in context. This clone appeared a few times. Its target antigen remains unknown. Within one base of it there is no much larger clone, and no base qualities were kept. Interpreted using the paper, the time point label stands for: after dendritic cell vaccination, including at tumor progression/relapse. Patients were selected on the basis of adequate residual fresh-frozen tumor tissue and more than two years of available survival data. Molecular status otherwise varied across the glioblastoma patients, but none of them carried an isocitrate dehydrogenase mutation. PBMC were collected before vaccination, two weeks after the third vaccination, and at tumor progression if progression occurred. The Qiagen DNeasy Blood extraction Kit was used for extraction of genomic DNA. The source of the sample is a study of glioma-infiltrating T cells after dendritic cell vaccination (dated by TCRdb to about 2016). General notes on the study: Of the roughly 15 glioblastoma patients in the cohort, all drawn from Phase I and II dendritic cell vaccination trials, 9 were newly diagnosed and 6 had recurrent disease. Deep sequencing of TCR beta CDR3 regions was used to quantify tumor-infiltrating lymphocyte content and compare tumor and blood repertoires in dendritic cell-vaccinated glioblastoma patients. Three intradermal dendritic cell vaccine injections were administered to patients at biweekly intervals in the arm below the axilla. Survival after dendritic cell vaccination was correlated with TCR sequencing metrics such as TIL content and the overlap between tumor and blood repertoires. Between about 2002 and 2012, patients were given autologous tumor lysate-pulsed dendritic cell vaccination. The vaccine consisted of monocyte-derived dendritic cells cultured seven to eight days with IL-4 and GM-CSF, then pulsed overnight with autologous tumor lysate. Overall study outcomes, separate from this receptor: The cohort was small and heterogeneous, only a few patients had full blood and tumor sets, and even fewer had initial-recurrent tumor pairs. The three-group TCR overlap response model was characterized as speculative, and prospective validation of the model was stated to be required. No direct relationship between TCR clonality and survival was found, suggesting that a diverse polyclonal response may matter. After dendritic cell vaccination, a higher estimated pretreatment TIL content predicted longer time to progression and longer overall survival.

The immunoSEQ assay amplified TCRB CDR3 regions from 1.5 to 2.5 micrograms of genomic DNA, or from all available DNA when less than that amount was available. The multiplex PCR employed 60 forward primers targeting TCR V beta segments and 13 reverse primers targeting J beta segments. Synthetic control templates were spiked into each sample at limiting dilution to estimate reads per starting template. Sequencing produced 87 bp reads on the Illumina HiSeq System. On the authors' methods: PCR and sequencing errors were removed by a nearest neighbor algorithm that merged closely related sequences. TCR overlap was measured as the percentage of unique tumor TCR beta sequences that were also present in the peripheral blood of the same patient. The table comes from immuneACCESS by way of TCRdb, which keeps in-frame sequences with V and J called. Part of the clones is missing from these tables; in studies checked, under half for an unresolved V gene and the rest for unknown reasons. V, J and clone size were drawn from that table, and D and trimming were deduced from the DNA. The sample profile shows 90,000 to 140,000 clones; nearly 90% of them were found once. The ten largest clones capture approximately 2.7% of the sample.

The material was blood, obtained after dendritic cell vaccination. This TCR came from a human donor with glioblastoma.

The DNA sequence reads TGCAGCGTTAAGCTACCGGGAAGGGAGACCCAGTACTTC. Its protein is CSVKLPGRETQYF. The V and J genes are TRBV29-1 and TRBJ2-5; the D region possibly corresponds to TRBD2 (5 bases align). The CDR3 holds 13 amino acids from the cysteine to the phenylalanine. CDR3 DNA only is kept here, 39 bases in frame from base 1. The germline V gene sets CDR1 to SQVTM and CDR2 to ANQGSEA. V was cut back by 5 bases and J by 5 bases, leaving a gap of 15 bases between them.